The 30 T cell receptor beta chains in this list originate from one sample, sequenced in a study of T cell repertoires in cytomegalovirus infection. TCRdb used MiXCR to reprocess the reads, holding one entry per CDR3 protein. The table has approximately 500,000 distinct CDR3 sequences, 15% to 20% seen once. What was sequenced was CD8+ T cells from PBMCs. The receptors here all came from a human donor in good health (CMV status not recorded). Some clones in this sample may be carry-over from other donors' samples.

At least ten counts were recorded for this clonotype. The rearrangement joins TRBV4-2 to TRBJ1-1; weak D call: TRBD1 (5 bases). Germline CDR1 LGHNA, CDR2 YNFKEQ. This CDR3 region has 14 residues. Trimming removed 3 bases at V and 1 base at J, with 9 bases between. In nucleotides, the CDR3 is TGTGCCAGCAGCCAGGGGGACGGGAACACTGAAGCTTTCTTT. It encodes CASSQGDGNTEAFF.

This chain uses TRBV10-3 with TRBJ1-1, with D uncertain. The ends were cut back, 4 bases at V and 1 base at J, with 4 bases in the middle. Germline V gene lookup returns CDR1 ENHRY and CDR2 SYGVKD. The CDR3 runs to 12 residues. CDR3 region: CAISAWNTEAFF. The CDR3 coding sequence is TGTGCCATCAGTGCGTGGAACACTGAAGCTTTCTTT.

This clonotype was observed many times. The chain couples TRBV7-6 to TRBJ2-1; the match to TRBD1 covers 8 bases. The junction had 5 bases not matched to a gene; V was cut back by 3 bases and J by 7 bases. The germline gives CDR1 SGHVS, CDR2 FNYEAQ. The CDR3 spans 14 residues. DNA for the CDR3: TGTGCCAGCAGCTTCTGGGGACAGGATAATGAGCAGTTCTTC. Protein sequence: CASSFWGQDNEQFF.

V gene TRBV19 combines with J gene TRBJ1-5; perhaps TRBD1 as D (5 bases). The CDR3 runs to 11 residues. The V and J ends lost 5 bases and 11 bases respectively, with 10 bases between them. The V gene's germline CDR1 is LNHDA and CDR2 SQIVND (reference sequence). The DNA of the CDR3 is TGTGCCAGTAGTCAACGGGGGGCCCAGCATTTT. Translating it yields CASSQRGAQHF.

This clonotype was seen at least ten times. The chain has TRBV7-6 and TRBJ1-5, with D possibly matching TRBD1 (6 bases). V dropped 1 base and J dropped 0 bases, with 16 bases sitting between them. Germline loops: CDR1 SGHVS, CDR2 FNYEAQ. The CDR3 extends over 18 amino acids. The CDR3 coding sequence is TGTGCCAGCAGCTTAGTTTCGGGGGCAGTTGCTAGCAATCAGCCCCAGCATTTT. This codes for CASSLVSGAVASNQPQHF.

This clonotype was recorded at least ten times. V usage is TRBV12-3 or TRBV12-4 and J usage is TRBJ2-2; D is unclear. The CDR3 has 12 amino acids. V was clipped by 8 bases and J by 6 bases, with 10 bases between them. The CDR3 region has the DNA TGTGCCAGCGGGCCAGGCCCCGGGGAGCTGTTTTTT. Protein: CASGPGPGELFF.

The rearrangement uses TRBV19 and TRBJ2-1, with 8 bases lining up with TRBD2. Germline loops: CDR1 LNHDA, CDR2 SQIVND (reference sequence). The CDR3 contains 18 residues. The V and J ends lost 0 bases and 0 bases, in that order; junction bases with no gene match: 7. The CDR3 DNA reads TGTGCCAGTAGTATAGACTCTGGACTAGCAGGCTCCTACAATGAGCAGTTCTTC. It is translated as CASSIDSGLAGSYNEQFF. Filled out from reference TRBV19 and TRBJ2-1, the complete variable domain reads DGGITQSPKYLFRKEGQNVTLSCEQNLNHDAMYWYRQDPGQGLRLIYYSQIVNDFQKGDIAEGYSVSREKKESFPLTVTSAQKNPTAFYLCASSIDSGLAGSYNEQFFGPGTRLTVL.

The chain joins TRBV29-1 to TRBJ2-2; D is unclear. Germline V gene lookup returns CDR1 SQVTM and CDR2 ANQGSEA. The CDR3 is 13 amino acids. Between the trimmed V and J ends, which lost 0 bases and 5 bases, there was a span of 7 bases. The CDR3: CSVEEALTGELFF. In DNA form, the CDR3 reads TGCAGCGTTGAAGAAGCCCTAACCGGGGAGCTGTTTTTT.

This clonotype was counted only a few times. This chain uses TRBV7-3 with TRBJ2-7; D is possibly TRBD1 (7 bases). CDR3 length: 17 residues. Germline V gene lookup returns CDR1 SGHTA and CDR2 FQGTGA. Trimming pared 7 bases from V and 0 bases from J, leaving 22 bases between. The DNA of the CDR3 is TGTGCCAGCAACACTCCAAGGGGGGACAGCAGCTCCTACGAGCAGTACTTC. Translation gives CASNTPRGDSSSYEQYF.

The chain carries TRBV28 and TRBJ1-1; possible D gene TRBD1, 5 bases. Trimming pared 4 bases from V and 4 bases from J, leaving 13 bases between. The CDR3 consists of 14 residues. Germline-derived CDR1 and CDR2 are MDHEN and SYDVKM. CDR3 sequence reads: CASSSLFRGTEAFF. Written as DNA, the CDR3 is TGTGCCAGCAGTTCACTATTTAGGGGCACTGAAGCTTTCTTT.

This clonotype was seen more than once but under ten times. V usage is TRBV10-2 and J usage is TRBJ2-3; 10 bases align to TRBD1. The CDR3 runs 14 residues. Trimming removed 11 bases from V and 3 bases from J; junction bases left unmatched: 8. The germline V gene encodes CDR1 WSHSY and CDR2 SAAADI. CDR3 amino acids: CAAAGTGETDTQYF. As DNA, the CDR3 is TGCGCCGCCGCCGGGACAGGGGAGACAGATACGCAGTATTTT.

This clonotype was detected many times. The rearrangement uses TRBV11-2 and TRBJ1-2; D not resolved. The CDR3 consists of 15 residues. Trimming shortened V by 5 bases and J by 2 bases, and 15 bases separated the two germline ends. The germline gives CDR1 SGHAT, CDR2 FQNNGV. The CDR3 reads CASSPASTYNYGYTF. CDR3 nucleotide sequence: TGTGCCAGCAGCCCTGCCTCAACATACAACTATGGCTACACCTTC.

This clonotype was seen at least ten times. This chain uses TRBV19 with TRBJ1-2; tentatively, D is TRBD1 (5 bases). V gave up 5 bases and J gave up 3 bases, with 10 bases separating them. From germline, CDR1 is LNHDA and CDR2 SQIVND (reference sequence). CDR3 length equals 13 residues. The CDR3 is CASSQGAHYGYTF. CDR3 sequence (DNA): TGTGCCAGTAGTCAGGGCGCGCACTATGGCTACACCTTC.

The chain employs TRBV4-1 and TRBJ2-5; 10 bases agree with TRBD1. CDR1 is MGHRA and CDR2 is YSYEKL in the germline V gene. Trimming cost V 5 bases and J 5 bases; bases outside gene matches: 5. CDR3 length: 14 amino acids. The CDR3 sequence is CASSGQGERETQYF. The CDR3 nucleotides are TGCGCCAGCAGCGGACAGGGGGAGCGGGAGACCCAGTACTTC.

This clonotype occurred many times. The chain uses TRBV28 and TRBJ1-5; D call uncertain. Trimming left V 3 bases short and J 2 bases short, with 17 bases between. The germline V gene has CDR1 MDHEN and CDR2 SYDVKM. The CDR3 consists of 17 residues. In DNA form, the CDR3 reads TGTGCCAGCAGTTTGGACGGTCCTGGCGGGGGCAATCAGCCCCAGCATTTT. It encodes CASSLDGPGGGNQPQHF.

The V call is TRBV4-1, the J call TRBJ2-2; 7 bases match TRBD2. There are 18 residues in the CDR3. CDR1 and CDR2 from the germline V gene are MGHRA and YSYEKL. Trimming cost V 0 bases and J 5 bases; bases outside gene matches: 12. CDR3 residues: CASSQDTASGEQTGELFF. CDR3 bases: TGCGCCAGCAGCCAAGATACGGCTAGCGGCGAACAGACCGGGGAGCTGTTTTTT.

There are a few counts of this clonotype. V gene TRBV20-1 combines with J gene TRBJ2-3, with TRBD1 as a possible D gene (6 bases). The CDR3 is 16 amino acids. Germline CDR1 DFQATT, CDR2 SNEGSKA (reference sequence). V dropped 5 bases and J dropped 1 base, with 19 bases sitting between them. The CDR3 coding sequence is TGCAGTGCTCCCCCGTCCGGGACATTGCGCACAGATACGCAGTATTTT. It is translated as CSAPPSGTLRTDTQYF.

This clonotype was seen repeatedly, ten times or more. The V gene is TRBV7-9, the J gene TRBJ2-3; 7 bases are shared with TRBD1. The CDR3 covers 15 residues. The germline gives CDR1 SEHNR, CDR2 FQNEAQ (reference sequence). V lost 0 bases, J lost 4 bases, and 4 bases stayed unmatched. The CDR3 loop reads CASSLAGQGADTQYF. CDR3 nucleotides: TGTGCCAGCAGCTTAGCCGGGCAGGGGGCAGATACGCAGTATTTT.

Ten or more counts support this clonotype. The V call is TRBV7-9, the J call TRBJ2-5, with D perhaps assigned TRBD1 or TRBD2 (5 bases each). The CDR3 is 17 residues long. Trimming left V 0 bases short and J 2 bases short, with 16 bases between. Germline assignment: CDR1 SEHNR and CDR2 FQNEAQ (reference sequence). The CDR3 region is CASSLARTGTPQETQYF. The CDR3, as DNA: TGTGCCAGCAGCTTAGCGCGCACCGGGACGCCGCAAGAGACCCAGTACTTC.

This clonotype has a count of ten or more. Written as DNA, the CDR3 is TGTGCCAGCAGTTTGGGGTTAGGACTAGCGGGAGGAAGAGACCGGAATGAGCAGTTCTTC. This encodes CASSLGLGLAGGRDRNEQFF. The chain employs TRBV28 and TRBJ2-1; TRBD2 agrees at 14 bases. Germline V lookup: CDR1 MDHEN, CDR2 SYDVKM. CDR3 length: 20 residues. The trim removed 3 bases at V and 7 bases at J, leaving 17 bases unmatched.

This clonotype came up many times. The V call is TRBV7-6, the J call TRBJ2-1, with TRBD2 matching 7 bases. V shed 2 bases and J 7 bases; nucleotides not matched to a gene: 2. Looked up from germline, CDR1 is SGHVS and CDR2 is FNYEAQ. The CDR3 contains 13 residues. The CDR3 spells CASSLSAGNEQFF. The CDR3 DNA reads TGTGCCAGCAGCTTATCAGCGGGAAATGAGCAGTTCTTC.

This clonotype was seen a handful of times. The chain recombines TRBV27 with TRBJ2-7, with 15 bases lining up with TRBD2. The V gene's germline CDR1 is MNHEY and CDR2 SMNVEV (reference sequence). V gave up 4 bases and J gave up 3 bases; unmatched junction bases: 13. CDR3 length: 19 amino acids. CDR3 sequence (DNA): TGTGCCAGCAGTTCCGAACCGGGACTAGCGGGAGGCCTTTACTACGAGCAGTACTTC. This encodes CASSSEPGLAGGLYYEQYF.

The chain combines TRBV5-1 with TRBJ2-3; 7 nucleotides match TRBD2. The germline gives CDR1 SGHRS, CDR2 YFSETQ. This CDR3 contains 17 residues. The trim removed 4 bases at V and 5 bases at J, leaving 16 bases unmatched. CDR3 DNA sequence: TGCGCCAGCAGCACATTCGGCGGGCGGGAGTGGGGAGATACGCAGTATTTT. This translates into CASSTFGGREWGDTQYF.

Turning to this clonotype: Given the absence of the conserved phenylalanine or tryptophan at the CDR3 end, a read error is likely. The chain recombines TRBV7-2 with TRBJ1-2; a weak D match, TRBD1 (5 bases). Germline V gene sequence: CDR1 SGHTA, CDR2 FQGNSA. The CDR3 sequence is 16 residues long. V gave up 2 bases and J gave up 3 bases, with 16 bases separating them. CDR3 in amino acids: CASSLIDGALDYGYTL. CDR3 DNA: TGTGCCAGCAGCTTAATTGACGGGGCATTGGACTATGGCTACACCTTA.

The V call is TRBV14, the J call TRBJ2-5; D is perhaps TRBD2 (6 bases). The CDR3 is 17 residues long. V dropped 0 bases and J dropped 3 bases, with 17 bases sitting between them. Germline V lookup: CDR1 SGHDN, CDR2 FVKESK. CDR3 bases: TGTGCCAGCAGCCAAGAAAGACCGGGACTGTTAAAAGAGACCCAGTACTTC. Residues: CASSQERPGLLKETQYF.

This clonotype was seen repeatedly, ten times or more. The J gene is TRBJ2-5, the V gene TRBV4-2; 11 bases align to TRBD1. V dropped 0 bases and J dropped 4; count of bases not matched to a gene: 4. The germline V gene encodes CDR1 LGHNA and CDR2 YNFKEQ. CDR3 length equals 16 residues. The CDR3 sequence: CASSQDEGTGGETQYF. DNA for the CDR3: TGTGCCAGCAGCCAAGATGAAGGGACAGGGGGAGAGACCCAGTACTTC.

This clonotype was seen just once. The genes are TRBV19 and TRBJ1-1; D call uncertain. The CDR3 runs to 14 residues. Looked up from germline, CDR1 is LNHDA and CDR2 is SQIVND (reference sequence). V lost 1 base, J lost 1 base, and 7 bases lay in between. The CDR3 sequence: CASSIGGQNTEAFF. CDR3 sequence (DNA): TGTGCCAGTAGTATAGGCGGTCAGAACACTGAAGCTTTCTTT.

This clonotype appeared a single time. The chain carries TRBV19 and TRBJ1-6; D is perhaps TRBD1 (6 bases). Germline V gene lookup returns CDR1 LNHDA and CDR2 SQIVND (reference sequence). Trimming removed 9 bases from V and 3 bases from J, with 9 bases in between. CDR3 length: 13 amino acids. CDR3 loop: CARLDSYNSPLHF. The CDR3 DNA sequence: TGTGCCAGACTGGACAGCTATAATTCACCCCTCCACTTT.

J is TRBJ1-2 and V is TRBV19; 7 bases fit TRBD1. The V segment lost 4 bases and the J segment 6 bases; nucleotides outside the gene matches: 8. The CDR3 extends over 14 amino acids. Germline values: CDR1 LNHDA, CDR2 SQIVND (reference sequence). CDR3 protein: CASSRKGAVNGYTF. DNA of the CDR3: TGTGCCAGTAGTAGAAAGGGGGCGGTGAATGGCTACACCTTC.

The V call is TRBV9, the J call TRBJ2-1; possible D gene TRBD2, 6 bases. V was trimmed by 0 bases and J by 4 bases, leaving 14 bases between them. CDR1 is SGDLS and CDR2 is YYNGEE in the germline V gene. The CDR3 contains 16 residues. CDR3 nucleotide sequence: TGTGCCAGCAGCGTAGCAATGGGGAGGTTATACAATGAGCAGTTCTTC. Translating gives CASSVAMGRLYNEQFF.